This T cell receptor (beta chain) derives from a study of shared clonotypes between healthy human individuals. Study-wide background: Per donor, CD8 memory used one plate, CD8 naive used two, CD4 memory used three and CD4 naive used three. Study results and limitations: Four donors had around 5.5% of their naive CD4 clonotypes in common.

The authors loaded 150 to 250 ng DNA, tens of thousands of T cell genomes, into sorted-subset replicate PCRs. The data were produced by immunoSEQ multiplex PCR, yet TCRdb's version contains in-frame clones alone and is incomplete. The top ten clones hold over 1.5% of a sample with roughly 2.1 million clones, 85% to 95% of them seen once. Germline CDR1 and CDR2: LNHDA and SQIVND (reference sequence). The CDR3 extends over 14 amino acids. Unmatched junction bases numbered 10, after V lost 9 bases and J lost 7 bases. With respect to this clone: Its antigen is currently unknown.

CD45RO-negative CD8 cells positively selected for CCR7 made up the naive population, which excluded terminally differentiated effector memory CD45RA+ cells. The J gene is TRBJ2-1, the V gene TRBV19, with 9 nucleotides matching TRBD1. The sequence came from a man between 18 and 35 years old in good health. Some clones in this sample may be carry-over from other donors' samples. The sample consisted of naive CD8+ T cells from PBMCs. CDR3: CASEPGTGLNEQFF. CDR3 DNA: TGTGCCAGCGAACCCGGGACAGGGCTTAATGAGCAGTTCTTC.